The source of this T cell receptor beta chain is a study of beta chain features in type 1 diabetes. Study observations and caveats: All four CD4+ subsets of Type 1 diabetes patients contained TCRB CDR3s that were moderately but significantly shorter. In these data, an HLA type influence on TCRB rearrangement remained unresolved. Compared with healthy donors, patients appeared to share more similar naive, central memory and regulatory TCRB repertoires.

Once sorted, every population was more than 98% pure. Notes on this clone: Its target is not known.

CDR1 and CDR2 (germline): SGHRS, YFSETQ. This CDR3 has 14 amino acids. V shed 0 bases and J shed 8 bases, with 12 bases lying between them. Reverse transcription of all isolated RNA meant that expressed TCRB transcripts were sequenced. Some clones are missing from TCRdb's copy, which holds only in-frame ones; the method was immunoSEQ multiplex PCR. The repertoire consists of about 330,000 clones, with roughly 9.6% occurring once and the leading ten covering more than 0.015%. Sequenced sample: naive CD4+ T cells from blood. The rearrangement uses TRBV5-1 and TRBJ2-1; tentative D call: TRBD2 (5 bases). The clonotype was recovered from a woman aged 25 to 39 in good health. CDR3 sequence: CASSLGRRSDEQFF. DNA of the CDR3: TGCGCCAGCAGCTTGGGCAGGAGGAGCGATGAGCAGTTCTTC.